Listed below are T cell receptor beta chains from one sample, sequenced in a study of blood T cell repertoires in COVID-19. Repertoires were generated with immunoSEQ multiplex PCR, while TCRdb's copy carries only in-frame clones and drops some. The table has about 140,000 clones, about 72% seen once; the top ten hold approximately 11%. The sample consisted of peripheral blood. The receptors come from a man in his fifties or sixties who had recovered from COVID-19. CDR3s include the opening cysteine and the closing phenylalanine or tryptophan. D genes are given only for firm matches. Some rows mark clone size as missing; the rest say once, few, many or name a class of expanded clone.

NA	NA	TRBV5-3	TRBJ1-5	TGTGCCAGAAGCAGATCCGATCGGGGGAATCAGCCCCAGCATTTT	CARSRSDRGNQPQHF
NA	NA	TRBV21-1	TRBJ2-7	TGTGCCAGCAGCAAGGCTGATGCGACAAGCTCCTACGAGCAGTACTTC	CASSKADATSSYEQYF
NA	TRBD1	TRBV3-1/TRBV3-2	TRBJ2-2	TGTGCCAGCAGCCCACAAACAGGGGGCGTGGGGCGGGAGCTGTTTTTT	CASSPQTGGVGRELFF
NA	NA	TRBV15	TRBJ1-1	TGTGCCACCAGCAGAGCCTCGGGGGGCGGGCCGGGGGCTGAAGCTTTCTTT	CATSRASGGGPGAEAFF
once	NA	TRBV18	TRBJ2-1	TGTGCCAGCTCACCACGTCCAGGACTGCCCATTGACAATGAGCAGTTCTTC	CASSPRPGLPIDNEQFF
many	TRBD1	TRBV5-6	TRBJ1-5	TGTGCCAGCAGCGGGACAGGAGGCCAGCCCCAGCATTTT	CASSGTGGQPQHF
NA	NA	TRBV6-4	TRBJ2-1	TGTGCCAGCAGTGTAAGGGGTACAGGCAAGAATGAGCAGTTCTTC	CASSVRGTGKNEQFF
NA	TRBD2	TRBV5-4	TRBJ2-3	TGTGCCAGCAGCTTACTTAGCGGGGGGGCTGGAGATACGCAGTATTTT	CASSLLSGGAGDTQYF
NA	NA	TRBV9	TRBJ2-3	TGTGCCAGCAGCGTGGCCCCAGGCCGGGGATATACGCAGTATTTT	CASSVAPGRGYTQYF
few	NA	TRBV6-5	TRBJ1-2	TGTGCCAGCAGTTACTCTAGCGGGGGGGACTATGGCTACACCTTC	CASSYSSGGDYGYTF
few	TRBD2	TRBV6-2/TRBV6-3	TRBJ2-7	TGTGCCAGCAGTTACCCGGTAGCGGGACCCCTCTACGAGCAGTACTTC	CASSYPVAGPLYEQYF
few	NA	TRBV27	TRBJ1-5	TGTGCCAGCAGTCTCTTCTACAGGGTCCGGGGACAGCCCCAGCATTTT	CASSLFYRVRGQPQHF
NA	TRBD1	TRBV30	TRBJ1-2	TGTGCCTGGATGGTGGCAGGGGGCTTGGGTGGCTACACCTTC	CAWMVAGGLGGYTF
NA	NA	TRBV3-1/TRBV3-2	TRBJ1-1	TGTGCCAGCAGGGGGGCTGAGACTGAAGCTTTCTTT	CASRGAETEAFF
NA	TRBD1	TRBV6-5	TRBJ1-5	TGTGCCAGCAGTACCAGGACAGGGGGTGGTCAGCCCCAGCATTTT	CASSTRTGGGQPQHF